This entry lists 32 T cell receptor beta chains sequenced from one sample in a study of OX40 agonist ivuxolimab in advanced cancers. Sequencing was performed with immunoSEQ multiplex PCR; in TCRdb, only in-frame clones are kept and a portion is missing. The sample includes tens of thousands of clones, roughly four fifths of them seen just once. The sequenced sample was CD4+ or CD8+ T cells sorted from blood, obtained in a trial of the OX40 agonist ivuxolimab. The source is an adult with an advanced solid tumor such as melanoma, head and neck, liver or kidney cancer.

The V gene is TRBV7-3, the J gene TRBJ2-1; 12 positions agree with TRBD2. The V segment lost 5 bases and the J segment 9 bases; nucleotides outside the gene matches: 11. Germline CDR1 reads SGHTA; CDR2 reads FQGTGA. This CDR3 region has 16 residues. This chain's CDR3 is CASSTSSGGAQSEQFF. The CDR3 region has the DNA TGTGCCAGCAGCACCTCTAGCGGGGGGGCCCAGAGTGAGCAGTTCTTC.

Written as DNA, the CDR3 is TGTGCCACCAAGGGGATATCGGGCGATAGCAATCAGCCCCAGCATTTT. It specifies CATKGISGDSNQPQHF. The chain couples TRBV10-3 to TRBJ1-5, with D maybe TRBD1 (5 bases). V was shortened by 10 bases and J by 0 bases, with 19 bases between the two germline ends. CDR1 ENHRY and CDR2 SYGVKD come from the germline V gene. The CDR3 consists of 16 residues.

Turning to this clone: The missing conserved phenylalanine or tryptophan at the end of this CDR3 makes a read error likely. V gene TRBV30 combines with J gene TRBJ1-6, with D maybe TRBD1 (6 bases). In germline, CDR1 is GTSNPN, CDR2 SVGIG (reference sequence). V was shortened by 4 bases and J by 0 bases, with 7 bases between the two germline ends. The CDR3 consists of 14 residues. The CDR3 is CAWNRASYNSPLHL. CDR3 coding DNA: TGTGCCTGGAACAGGGCCTCCTATAATTCACCCCTCCACCTT.

The genes are TRBV5-4 and TRBJ2-7; tentative D call: TRBD1 (5 bases). The germline V gene encodes CDR1 SGHNT and CDR2 YYREEE (reference sequence). The CDR3 totals 14 residues. Trimming cost V 1 base and J 3 bases, with 11 bases left between them. The CDR3 reads CASSLKGSDYEQYF. The CDR3 nucleotides read TGTGCCAGCAGCTTGAAGGGGTCAGACTACGAGCAGTACTTC.

In DNA form, the CDR3 reads TGTGCCAGCAGCTTAAGCGAAGGTCAGCCCCAGCATTTT. Translated, it gives CASSLSEGQPQHF. The gene calls are TRBV11-2 and TRBJ1-5, with D unclear. With 2 bases removed from V and 6 bases from J, the gap between germline ends came to 8 bases. Germline loops: CDR1 SGHAT, CDR2 FQNNGV. CDR3 size: 13 residues.

The V gene is TRBV30, the J gene TRBJ2-7; D may be TRBD1 (6 bases). The CDR3 covers 13 residues. The ends were cut back, 6 bases at V and 2 bases at J, with 14 bases in the middle. Germline values: CDR1 GTSNPN, CDR2 SVGIG (reference sequence). CDR3 amino acids: CACTGSLTYEQYF. CDR3 nucleotides: TGTGCCTGTACAGGGTCTCTAACCTACGAGCAGTACTTC.

The chain recombines TRBV4-1 with TRBJ2-7, with 11 bases identical to TRBD2. Germline trimming cut 4 bases from V and 4 bases from J; bases unmatched to any gene: 15. CDR3 length equals 18 residues. The germline gives CDR1 MGHRA, CDR2 YSYEKL. The CDR3 nucleotides are TGCGCCAGCAGCCCCCTGGGACTAGCGGTAGGGAAGGGGTACGAGCAGTACTTC. Residues: CASSPLGLAVGKGYEQYF.

The chain joins TRBV7-3 to TRBJ2-3, with TRBD2 identical over 9 bases. Germline V lookup: CDR1 SGHTA, CDR2 FQGTGA. There are 16 residues in the CDR3. After removal of 2 bases from V and 1 base from J, the junction contained 4 bases not matched to a gene. The CDR3 nucleotides read TGTGCCAGCAGCTTAGGGGTAGCGGGGGGCACAGATACGCAGTATTTT. It encodes CASSLGVAGGTDTQYF.

This chain uses TRBV29-1 with TRBJ2-3, with D tentatively TRBD2 (7 bases). Germline V gene data show CDR1 as SQVTM and CDR2 as ANQGSEA. CDR3 size: 15 residues. The V end was cut by 4 bases, the J end by 3 bases, with 17 bases between. CDR3 protein: CSVGGGAGWTDTQYF. DNA for the CDR3: TGCAGCGTTGGAGGGGGGGCGGGTTGGACAGATACGCAGTATTTT.

This chain connects TRBV30 to TRBJ2-5; D unclear. CDR1 and CDR2 from the germline V gene are GTSNPN and SVGIG (reference sequence). V lost 3 bases, J lost 5 bases, and 10 bases lay in between. The CDR3 contains 12 residues. CDR3: CAWSPPGETQYF. CDR3 DNA: TGTGCCTGGAGCCCCCCTGGGGAGACCCAGTACTTC.

The genes are TRBV6-5 and TRBJ2-3; TRBD1 matches 8 bases. CDR1 is MNHEY, CDR2 SVGAGI, per germline. V lost 6 bases, J lost 2 bases, and 4 bases stayed unmatched. The CDR3 runs 14 residues. The CDR3 region has the DNA TGTGCCAGCAGGGACAGGGCGACCACAGATACGCAGTATTTT. This sequence encodes CASRDRATTDTQYF.

J is TRBJ1-5 and V is TRBV2; no definite D call. Germline CDR1 is SNHLY and CDR2 is FYNNEI. Trimming took off 2 bases at V and 0 bases at J, with 8 bases between the two ends. The CDR3 has 15 residues. CDR3 DNA sequence: TGTGCCAGCAGTGAATTTGGCTCTAGCAATCAGCCCCAGCATTTT. As protein: CASSEFGSSNQPQHF.

V and J are TRBV6-6 and TRBJ1-4, with D maybe TRBD1 (5 bases). Deletions cut 10 bases from V and 8 bases from J, with 23 bases between. Germline V gene data show CDR1 as MNHNY and CDR2 as SVGAGI (reference sequence). The CDR3 covers 15 residues. The CDR3 region is CATAHGEVGGEKLFF. CDR3 coding DNA: TGTGCCACCGCCCACGGGGAGGTTGGGGGGGAAAAACTGTTTTTT.

This rearrangement joins TRBV30 to TRBJ2-5; no clear D gene. V lost 3 bases to trimming and J lost 0 bases, with 5 bases between them. The germline V gene has CDR1 GTSNPN and CDR2 SVGIG (reference sequence). The CDR3 spans 12 residues. The CDR3 DNA sequence: TGTGCCTGGAGGTACGACCAAGAGACCCAGTACTTC. Protein product: CAWRYDQETQYF.

The V gene is TRBV6-4, the J gene TRBJ1-1; 10 positions match TRBD1. CDR1 and CDR2 from the germline V gene are MRHNA and SNTAGT. This CDR3 is 16 amino acids long. The J segment lost 7 bases and the V segment lost 4 bases, leaving 12 bases of the junction unmatched. CDR3 sequence: CASSAGTGAFAREAFF. DNA of the CDR3: TGTGCCAGCAGTGCCGGGACAGGGGCCTTCGCGCGTGAAGCTTTCTTT.

This clone showed up just a few times. The V gene is TRBV27, the J gene TRBJ1-4; the D is unclear. V lost 6 bases and J lost 6, with 17 bases in between. This CDR3 has 15 amino acids. From germline, CDR1 is MNHEY and CDR2 SMNVEV (reference sequence). The CDR3 DNA is TGTGCCAGCAGGTCCCTAGTGGGCGGGTATGAAAAACTGTTTTTT. Amino acid sequence: CASRSLVGGYEKLFF.

The chain employs TRBV6-5 and TRBJ2-1; D is ambiguous. Trimming shortened V by 7 bases and J by 7 bases, and 11 bases separated the two germline ends. The germline CDR1 and CDR2 sequences are MNHEY and SVGAGI. The CDR3 runs 12 residues. CDR3: CASTPARNEQFF. The CDR3 DNA sequence: TGTGCCAGCACTCCAGCGCGGAATGAGCAGTTCTTC.

The chain has TRBV5-4 and TRBJ1-1, with no clear D. V lost 2 bases, J lost 3 bases, and 8 bases lay in between. The germline V gene has CDR1 SGHNT and CDR2 YYREEE (reference sequence). CDR3 length: 13 residues. CDR3 coding DNA: TGTGCCAGCAGCTTTGATGGGTACACTGAAGCTTTCTTT. It specifies CASSFDGYTEAFF. The complete variable domain, with remaining parts taken from reference TRBV5-4 and TRBJ1-1, reads ETGVTQSPTHLIKTRGQQVTLRCSSQSGHNTVSWYQQALGQGPQFIFQYYREEENGRGNFPPRFSGLQFPNYSSELNVNALELDDSALYLCASSFDGYTEAFFGQGTRLTVV.

The V and J genes are TRBV7-9 and TRBJ1-6, with D unclear. Germline V gene lookup returns CDR1 SEHNR and CDR2 FQNEAQ (reference sequence). There are 16 residues in the CDR3. Trimming removed 8 bases from V and 0 bases from J, with 14 bases in between. CDR3 nucleotides: TGTGCCAGCCGGGAAGTTAAAGGCTCCTATAATTCACCCCTCCACTTT. Protein: CASREVKGSYNSPLHF.

Only one count was recorded for this clone. A read error may account for a junction end that differs from germline. The chain employs TRBV7-2 and TRBJ1-6, with D tentatively TRBD1 (5 bases). The germline gives CDR1 SGHTA, CDR2 FQGNSA. This CDR3 spans 14 amino acids. This CDR3 reads CASSLDSRQSPLHF. The CDR3 nucleotides are TGTGCCAGCAGTTTAGACAGCCGCCAGTCACCCCTCCACTTT.

The CDR3: CASSSGPGGGYTF. The CDR3 DNA reads as TGTGCCAGCAGCTCCGGGCCGGGAGGTGGCTACACCTTC. The V gene is TRBV6-6, the J gene TRBJ1-2, with D unclear. This CDR3 has 13 amino acids. Looked up from germline, CDR1 is MNHNY and CDR2 is SVGAGI (reference sequence). Trimming cost V 6 bases and J 7 bases, with 15 bases left between them.

This chain connects TRBV6-4 to TRBJ2-7; tentative D call: TRBD2 (6 bases). V shed 6 bases and J shed 0 bases, with 12 bases lying between them. The CDR3 runs to 14 residues. Germline values: CDR1 MRHNA, CDR2 SNTAGT. The CDR3 is CASSGGMSSYEQYF. The CDR3 DNA reads as TGTGCCAGCAGCGGGGGTATGAGCTCCTACGAGCAGTACTTC.

The chain employs TRBV11-2 and TRBJ2-1; D uncertain. V gave up 3 bases and J gave up 2 bases, with 5 bases separating them. The length of the CDR3 is 13 residues. CDR1 and CDR2 (germline): SGHAT, FQNNGV. The CDR3, as DNA: TGTGCCAGCAGCTTTCAGCCCTACAATGAGCAGTTCTTC. This encodes CASSFQPYNEQFF.

This clone was picked up a small number of times. This sequence joins TRBV6-1 and TRBJ2-7; D may be TRBD1 (5 bases). Between the trimmed V and J ends, which lost 5 bases and 0 bases, there was a span of 11 bases. The CDR3 consists of 14 residues. Germline CDR1 reads MNHNS; CDR2 reads SASEGT. DNA of the CDR3: TGTGCCAGCAGTCTGGGTAGGGGCTCCTACGAGCAGTACTTC. Protein sequence: CASSLGRGSYEQYF.

This clone was picked up one time. The chain's CDR3 is CASSGHGGANEKLFF. The CDR3 nucleotides read TGTGCCAGCAGCGGCCACGGCGGAGCAAATGAAAAACTGTTTTTT. The gene calls are TRBV9 and TRBJ1-4; D uncertain. Germline V gene data show CDR1 as SGDLS and CDR2 as YYNGEE. The CDR3 consists of 15 residues. V lost 3 bases to trimming and J lost 5 bases, with 14 bases between them. The full variable domain, its missing parts supplied by reference TRBV9 and TRBJ1-4, is DSGVTQTPKHLITATGQRVTLRCSPRSGDLSVYWYQQSLDQGLQFLIQYYNGEERAKGNILERFSAQQFPDLHSELNLSSLELGDSALYFCASSGHGGANEKLFFGSGTQLSVL.

In nucleotides, the CDR3 is TGTGCCAGAAGCTTCGGCGGGCCCCAAGAGACCCAGTACTTC. The encoded protein is CARSFGGPQETQYF. V gene TRBV5-3 combines with J gene TRBJ2-5; D perhaps matches TRBD2 (5 bases). TRBV5-3 is an ORF; its function is uncertain. V was clipped by 2 bases and J by 1 base, with 9 bases between them. CDR3 size: 14 residues.

The J gene is TRBJ2-3, the V gene TRBV28; no clear D. The CDR3 contains 13 residues. Germline values: CDR1 MDHEN, CDR2 SYDVKM. The V end was cut by 7 bases, the J end by 2 bases, with 10 bases between. CDR3 sequence: CASTLGSTDTQYF. CDR3 bases: TGTGCCAGCACCCTAGGGTCCACAGATACGCAGTATTTT.

The chain carries TRBV11-3 and TRBJ2-7; D call uncertain. With 3 bases removed from V and 1 base from J, the gap between germline ends came to 13 bases. Germline lookup yields CDR1 SGHNT and CDR2 YENEEA. The CDR3 runs 15 residues. The CDR3 coding sequence is TGTGCCAGCAGCTTGGGTGGGATGGATTCCTACGAGCAGTACTTC. This gives the protein CASSLGGMDSYEQYF.

The chain uses TRBV7-2 and TRBJ2-1; D gene uncertain. V was trimmed by 6 bases and J by 3 bases, leaving 3 bases between them. The V gene's germline CDR1 is SGHTA and CDR2 FQGNSA. The CDR3 is made up of 11 amino acids. Written as DNA, the CDR3 is TGTGCCAGCAGTTTCTACAATGAGCAGTTCTTC. Translated: CASSFYNEQFF.

This clone occurred a few times. The chain is built from TRBV29-1 and TRBJ2-7; no clear D. The CDR3 contains 11 residues. Germline lookup yields CDR1 SQVTM and CDR2 ANQGSEA. V was clipped by 3 bases and J by 6 bases, with 9 bases between them. For the CDR3, the DNA is TGCAGCGTTGAGAGCCCAACCGAGCAGTACTTC. It translates to CSVESPTEQYF.

The chain has TRBV5-1 and TRBJ2-2; D remains unclear. Germline V gene data show CDR1 as SGHRS and CDR2 as YFSETQ. The CDR3 runs to 16 residues. With 4 bases removed from V and 7 bases from J, the gap between germline ends came to 20 bases. CDR3 in amino acids: CASSPGGLGVIGELFF. The CDR3 DNA sequence: TGCGCCAGCAGCCCGGGCGGTCTAGGAGTGATCGGGGAGCTGTTTTTT.

The V gene is TRBV25-1, the J gene TRBJ1-6; a weak D match, TRBD1 (5 bases). This CDR3 spans 13 amino acids. The germline gives CDR1 MGHDK, CDR2 SYGVNS. Trimming removed 7 bases from V and 7 bases from J, with 11 bases in between. CDR3 region: CASKWDGNSPLHF. CDR3 in DNA: TGTGCCAGCAAGTGGGACGGGAATTCACCCCTCCACTTT.